The T cell receptor (beta chain) described here comes from a study of cytomegalovirus exposure and HLA in healthy donors. Overall study context: Most donors, 80% to 90% of some 400 genotyped, fell in the Caucasian-associated ancestry cluster. Study outcomes and limitations: Indistinguishability led to the exclusion of some V segments, TRBV6-2 and TRBV6-3 included. From TCR beta sequences, most subjects' HLA-A and HLA-B alleles were reportedly predicted accurately. Cytomegalovirus status was reportedly diagnosed by the classifier with high specificity and sensitivity.

On this clone itself: Its antigen is currently unknown.

This CDR3 contains 13 residues. Looked up from germline, CDR1 is MDHEN and CDR2 is SYDVKM. V shed 2 bases and J shed 5 bases, with 6 bases lying between them. The PCR employed 60 Vbeta primers together with 13 Jbeta primers. TCRdb's table, derived via immunoSEQ multiplex PCR, lists solely in-frame clones and lacks some. This sample has some 120,000 clones, with about 80% found just once. The receptor was derived from a male donor in good health and CMV-seronegative. The sequenced material came from PBMCs. The rearrangement joins TRBV28 to TRBJ1-4; D perhaps matches TRBD1 (6 bases). In DNA, the CDR3 is TGTGCCAGCAGTTTAACAGGGAATGAAAAACTGTTTTTT. This translates into CASSLTGNEKLFF.